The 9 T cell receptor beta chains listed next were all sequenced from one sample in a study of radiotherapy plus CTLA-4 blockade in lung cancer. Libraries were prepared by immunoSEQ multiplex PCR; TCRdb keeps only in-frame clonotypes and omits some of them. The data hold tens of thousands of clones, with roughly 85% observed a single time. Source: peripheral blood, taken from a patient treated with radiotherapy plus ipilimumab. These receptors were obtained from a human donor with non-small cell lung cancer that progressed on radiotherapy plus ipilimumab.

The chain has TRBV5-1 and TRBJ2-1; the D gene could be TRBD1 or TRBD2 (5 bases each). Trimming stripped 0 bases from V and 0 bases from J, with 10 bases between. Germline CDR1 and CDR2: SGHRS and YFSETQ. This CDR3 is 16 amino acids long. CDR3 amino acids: CASSLAWGSSYNEQFF. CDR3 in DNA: TGCGCCAGCAGCTTGGCCTGGGGGAGCTCCTACAATGAGCAGTTCTTC.

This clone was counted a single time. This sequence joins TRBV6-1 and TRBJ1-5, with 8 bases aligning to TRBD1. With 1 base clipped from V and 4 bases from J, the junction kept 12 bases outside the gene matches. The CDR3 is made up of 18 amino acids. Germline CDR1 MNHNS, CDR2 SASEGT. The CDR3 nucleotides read TGTGCCAGCAGTGAAGGGGACAGGTGGGTTGTTTGGAATCAGCCCCAGCATTTT. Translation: CASSEGDRWVVWNQPQHF.

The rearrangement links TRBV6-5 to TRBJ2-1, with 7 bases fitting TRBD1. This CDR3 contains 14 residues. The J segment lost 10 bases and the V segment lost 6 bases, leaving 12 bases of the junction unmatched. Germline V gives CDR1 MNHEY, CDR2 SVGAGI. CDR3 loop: CASRPGWTGSEQFF. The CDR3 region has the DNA TGTGCCAGCAGGCCAGGTTGGACAGGAAGCGAGCAGTTCTTC.

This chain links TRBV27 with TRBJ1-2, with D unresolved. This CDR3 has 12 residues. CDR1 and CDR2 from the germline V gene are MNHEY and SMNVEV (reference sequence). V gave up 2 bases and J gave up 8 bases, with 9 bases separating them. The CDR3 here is CASSLKGFGYTF. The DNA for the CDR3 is TGTGCCAGCAGTTTAAAGGGCTTCGGCTACACCTTC.

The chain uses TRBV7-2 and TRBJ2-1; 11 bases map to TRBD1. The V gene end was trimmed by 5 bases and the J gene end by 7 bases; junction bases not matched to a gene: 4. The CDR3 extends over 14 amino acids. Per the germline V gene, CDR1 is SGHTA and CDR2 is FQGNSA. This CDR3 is CASSPDRGRNEQFF. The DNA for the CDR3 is TGTGCCAGCAGCCCGGACAGGGGGCGAAATGAGCAGTTCTTC.

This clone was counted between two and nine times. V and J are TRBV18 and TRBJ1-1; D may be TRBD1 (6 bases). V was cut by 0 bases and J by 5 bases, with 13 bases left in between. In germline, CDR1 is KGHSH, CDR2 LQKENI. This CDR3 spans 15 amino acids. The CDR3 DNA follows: TGTGCCAGCTCACCACCGTCAGGGGAGGGGACTGAAGCTTTCTTT. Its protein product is CASSPPSGEGTEAFF.

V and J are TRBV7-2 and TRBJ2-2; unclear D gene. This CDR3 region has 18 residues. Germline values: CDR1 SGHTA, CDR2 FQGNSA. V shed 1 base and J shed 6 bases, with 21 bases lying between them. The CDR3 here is CASSLGLIPGVGAGELFF. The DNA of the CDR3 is TGTGCCAGCAGCTTAGGGTTGATCCCGGGCGTAGGTGCCGGGGAGCTGTTTTTT.

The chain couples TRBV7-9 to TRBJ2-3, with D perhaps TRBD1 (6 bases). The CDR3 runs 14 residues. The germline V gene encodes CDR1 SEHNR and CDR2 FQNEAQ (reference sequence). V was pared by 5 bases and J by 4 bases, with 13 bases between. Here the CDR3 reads CASSLQTGSDTQYF. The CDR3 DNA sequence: TGTGCCAGCAGCCTTCAGACAGGATCAGATACGCAGTATTTT.

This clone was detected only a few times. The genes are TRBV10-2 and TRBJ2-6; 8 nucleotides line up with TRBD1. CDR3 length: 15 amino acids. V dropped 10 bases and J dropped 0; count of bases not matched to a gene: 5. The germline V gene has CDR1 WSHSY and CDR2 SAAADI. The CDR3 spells CATMDRDSGANVLTF. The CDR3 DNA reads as TGCGCCACCATGGACAGGGACTCTGGGGCCAACGTCCTGACTTTC.